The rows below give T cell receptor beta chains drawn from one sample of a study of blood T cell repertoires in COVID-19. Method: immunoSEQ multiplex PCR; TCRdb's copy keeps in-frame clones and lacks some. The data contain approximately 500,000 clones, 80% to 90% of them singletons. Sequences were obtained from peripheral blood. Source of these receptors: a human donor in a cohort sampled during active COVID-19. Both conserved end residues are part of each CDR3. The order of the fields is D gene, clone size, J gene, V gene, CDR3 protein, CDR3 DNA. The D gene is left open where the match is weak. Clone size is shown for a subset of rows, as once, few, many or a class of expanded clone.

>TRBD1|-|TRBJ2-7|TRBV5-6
CASSRDRAYEQYF
TGTGCCAGCAGCCGTGACAGGGCCTACGAGCAGTACTTC
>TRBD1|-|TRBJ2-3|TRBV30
CAWSGGKTGTTDTQYF
TGTGCCTGGAGTGGTGGCAAGACAGGGACCACAGATACGCAGTATTTT
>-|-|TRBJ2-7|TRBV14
CASSQGSHGSTQQQYF
TGTGCCAGCAGCCAAGGTTCTCACGGGAGTACCCAACAGCAGTACTTC
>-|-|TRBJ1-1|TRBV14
CASSQDLRNTEAFF
TGTGCCAGCAGCCAAGATCTAAGGAACACTGAAGCTTTCTTT
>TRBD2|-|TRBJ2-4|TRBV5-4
CASSLDAGENIQYF
TGTGCCAGCAGCTTGGATGCGGGAGAAAACATTCAGTACTTC
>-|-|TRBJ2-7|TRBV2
CASSEAFYGYEQYF
TGTGCCAGCAGTGAAGCCTTCTATGGCTACGAGCAGTACTTC
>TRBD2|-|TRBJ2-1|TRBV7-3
CASSPLGAGRYNEQFF
TGTGCCAGCAGCCCACTGGGAGCGGGGAGATACAATGAGCAGTTCTTC
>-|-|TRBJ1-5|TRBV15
CATSGSGLSNQPQHF
TGTGCCACCAGCGGCTCAGGGCTCTCTAATCAGCCCCAGCATTTT
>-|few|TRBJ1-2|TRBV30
CAWSGVYYGYTF
TGTGCCTGGAGCGGGGTCTACTATGGCTACACCTTC
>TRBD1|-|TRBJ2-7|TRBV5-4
CASSRGQGYEQYF
TGTGCCAGCAGCAGAGGACAGGGTTACGAGCAGTACTTC
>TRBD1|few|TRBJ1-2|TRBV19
CASSIRDRGNYGYTF
TGTGCCAGTAGTATCCGGGACAGGGGGAACTATGGCTACACCTTC
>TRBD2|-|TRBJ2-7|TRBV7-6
CASSSGTSGRAPYEQYF
TGTGCCAGCAGCTCCGGGACTAGCGGGAGGGCCCCCTACGAGCAGTACTTC
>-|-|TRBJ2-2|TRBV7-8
CASSPYGLLNTGELFF
TGTGCCAGCAGCCCTTACGGACTACTGAACACCGGGGAGCTGTTTTTT
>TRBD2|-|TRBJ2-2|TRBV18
CASSPFSSGITGELFF
TGTGCCAGCTCACCATTTTCGAGCGGGATCACCGGGGAGCTGTTTTTT
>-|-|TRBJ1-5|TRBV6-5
CASSPQGSQPQHF
TGTGCCAGCAGTCCCCAGGGGAGTCAGCCCCAGCATTTT
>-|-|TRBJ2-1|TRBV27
CASSFARTYNEQFF
TGTGCCAGCAGTTTTGCCAGGACCTACAATGAGCAGTTCTTC
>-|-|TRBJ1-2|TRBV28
CASSSPYGYTF
TGTGCCAGCAGCTCTCCCTATGGCTACACCTTC
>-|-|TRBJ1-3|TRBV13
CASSLGRGNSGNTIYF
TGTGCCAGCAGCTTAGGCCGGGGGAACTCTGGAAACACCATATATTTT
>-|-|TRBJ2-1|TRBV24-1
CATSARYTREDLSYNEQFF
TGTGCCACCAGTGCCCGATACACTAGAGAGGACCTCTCCTACAATGAGCAGTTCTTC
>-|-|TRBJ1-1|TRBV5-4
CASSLVGGGQKNTEAFF
TGTGCCAGCAGCTTGGTCGGGGGGGGGCAGAAGAACACTGAAGCTTTCTTT
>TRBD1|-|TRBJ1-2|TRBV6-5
CATRSDREYYGYTF
TGTGCCACCCGGTCAGACAGGGAATACTATGGCTACACCTTC
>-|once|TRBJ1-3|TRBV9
CASSQQGSGNTIYF
TGTGCCAGCAGCCAACAGGGCTCTGGAAACACCATATATTTT
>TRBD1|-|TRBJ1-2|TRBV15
CATSTPSPGQGARGYTF
TGTGCCACCAGCACCCCGTCCCCGGGACAGGGGGCGCGGGGCTACACCTTC
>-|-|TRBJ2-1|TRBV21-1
CASSGPDKQFF
TGTGCCAGCAGCGGCCCCGATAAGCAGTTCTTC
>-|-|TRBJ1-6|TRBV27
CASSLVPLNSPLHF
TGTGCCAGCAGTTTAGTCCCCTTAAATTCACCCCTCCACTTT
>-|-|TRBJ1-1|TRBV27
CASSLSGRGAFF
TGTGCCAGCAGTTTATCAGGGAGGGGAGCTTTCTTT
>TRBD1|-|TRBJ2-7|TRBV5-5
CASSFTGTVNNEQYF
TGTGCCAGCAGCTTTACCGGGACAGTCAACAACGAGCAGTACTTC
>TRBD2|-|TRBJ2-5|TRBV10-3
CAIRGGGGRGETQYF
TGTGCCATCAGAGGCGGGGGGGGTCGAGGAGAGACCCAGTACTTC
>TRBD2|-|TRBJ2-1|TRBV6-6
CASSLADSYNEQFF
TGTGCCAGCAGTCTAGCGGACTCCTACAATGAGCAGTTCTTC
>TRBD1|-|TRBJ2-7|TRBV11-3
CASSKDREYEQYF
TGTGCCAGCAGCAAGGACAGGGAGTACGAGCAGTACTTC
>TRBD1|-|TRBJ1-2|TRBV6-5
CAGTQGVTYGYTF
TGTGCCGGCACCCAGGGGGTTACCTATGGCTACACCTTC
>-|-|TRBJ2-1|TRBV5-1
CASSEVLTVGYNEQFF
TGCGCCAGCAGCGAGGTTTTGACTGTCGGGTACAATGAGCAGTTCTTC
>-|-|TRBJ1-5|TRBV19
CASRGGYGQPQHF
TGTGCCTCGAGAGGGGGATATGGGCAGCCCCAGCATTTT
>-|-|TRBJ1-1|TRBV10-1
CASRTRGNTEAFF
TGCGCCAGCAGGACAAGGGGGAACACTGAAGCTTTCTTT